The 25 T cell receptor beta chains below come from one sample, sequenced in a study of naive and memory T cell subsets. Adult healthy volunteers gave 2.5 ml peripheral blood for whole-blood RNA. Reverse transcription of blood and skin TCR RNA was primed at alpha and beta constant regions. TCRdb ran MiXCR on the 5' RACE reads and lists one entry per CDR3 protein. The sample gives over 25,000 distinct CDR3 sequences, roughly a quarter of which show up once; around 1.9% is in the top ten. Receptors originate from a female donor in good health.

The table lists this clonotype with a few counts. The V call is TRBV6-5, the J call TRBJ1-3; 8 nucleotides line up with TRBD1. Per germline, CDR1 MNHEY and CDR2 SVGAGI. The CDR3 extends over 16 amino acids. The ends lost 5 bases at V and 3 bases at J; junction bases unmatched: 9. Written as DNA, the CDR3 is TGTGCCAGCAGTCGGACAGGGAGGATGGTTGGAAACACCATATATTTT. It translates to CASSRTGRMVGNTIYF.

The rearrangement joins TRBV7-2 to TRBJ1-2; 8 bases map to TRBD1. The ends lost 2 bases at V and 6 bases at J; junction bases unmatched: 8. Germline values: CDR1 SGHTA, CDR2 FQGNSA. The CDR3 has 15 residues. The CDR3 region has the DNA TGTGCCAGCAGCTTACAGGGGGCTAGGGGTAATGGCTACACCTTC. Its translation: CASSLQGARGNGYTF.

V is TRBV29-1 and J is TRBJ2-7; D gene unclear. The CDR3 covers 12 residues. In germline, CDR1 is SQVTM, CDR2 ANQGSEA. V was cut by 4 bases and J by 5 bases, with 12 bases left in between. The CDR3 here is CSVVLLGDEQYF. DNA of the CDR3: TGCAGCGTTGTCCTCCTTGGCGACGAGCAGTACTTC.

This chain connects TRBV28 to TRBJ2-6; the D gene could be TRBD1 or TRBD2 (5 bases each). The ends were cut back, 3 bases at V and 3 bases at J, with 9 bases in the middle. The germline V gene encodes CDR1 MDHEN and CDR2 SYDVKM. The CDR3 has 15 amino acids. The chain's CDR3 is CASSLGVRGANVLTF. Here the CDR3 DNA reads TGTGCCAGCAGTTTGGGGGTACGTGGGGCCAACGTCCTGACTTTC.

The CDR3 nucleotides are TGTGCCAGCAAGCTGGACAGGGAAAATGAAAAACTGTTTTTT. Its protein product is CASKLDRENEKLFF. The rearrangement links TRBV7-2 to TRBJ1-4, with TRBD1 matching 8 bases. In germline, CDR1 is SGHTA, CDR2 FQGNSA. Trimming removed 7 bases from V and 5 bases from J; junction bases left unmatched: 6. The CDR3 has 14 amino acids. Full variable domain (missing parts from reference TRBV7-2 and TRBJ1-4): GAGVSQSPSNKVTEKGKDVELRCDPISGHTALYWYRQSLGQGLEFLIYFQGNSAPDKSGLPSDRFSAERTGGSVSTLTIQRTQQEDSAVYLCASKLDRENEKLFFGSGTQLSVL.

The V gene is TRBV3-1, the J gene TRBJ1-1; D is unresolved. This CDR3 comprises 14 residues. Germline V gene lookup returns CDR1 LGHDT and CDR2 YNNKEL (reference sequence). V was trimmed by 4 bases and J by 5 bases, leaving 14 bases between them. The CDR3 region is CASSPGLERTEAFF. The CDR3 coding sequence is TGTGCCAGCAGCCCAGGACTGGAGAGGACTGAAGCTTTCTTT.

This sequence joins TRBV12-3 or TRBV12-4 and TRBJ2-7, with 7 bases fitting TRBD2. The CDR3 is made up of 14 amino acids. V shed 7 bases, J shed 2 bases, and the junction held 8 bases outside the gene matches. Here the CDR3 DNA reads TGTGCCAGCAAAAGAAGGGGACTAACCTACGAGCAGTACTTC. This sequence encodes CASKRRGLTYEQYF.

This clonotype was counted many times. V and J are TRBV11-2 and TRBJ2-1, with D uncertain. Germline values: CDR1 SGHAT, CDR2 FQNNGV. V lost 1 base and J lost 8, with 12 bases in between. There are 14 residues in the CDR3. CDR3 nucleotides: TGTGCCAGCAGCTTAGTTGGTGAGACCTATGAGCAGTTCTTC. Amino acid sequence: CASSLVGETYEQFF.

The genes are TRBV29-1 and TRBJ1-2; no clear D gene. With 6 bases removed from V and 2 bases from J, the gap between germline ends came to 10 bases. This CDR3 region has 12 residues. CDR1 and CDR2 (germline): SQVTM, ANQGSEA. This chain's CDR3 is CSVQRANYGYTF. The DNA for the CDR3 is TGCAGCGTCCAGCGGGCCAACTATGGCTACACCTTC.

This clonotype has a handful of counts. Here the CDR3 reads CSVESGGDTQYF. The CDR3 DNA sequence: TGCAGCGTTGAATCAGGGGGAGATACGCAGTATTTT. This chain joins TRBV29-1 and TRBJ2-3; 7 positions agree with TRBD1. This CDR3 comprises 12 residues. Unmatched junction bases numbered 1, after V lost 2 bases and J lost 5 bases. In germline, CDR1 is SQVTM, CDR2 ANQGSEA.

This chain connects TRBV20-1 to TRBJ2-3; 12 nucleotides line up with TRBD2. Germline CDR1 is DFQATT and CDR2 is SNEGSKA (reference sequence). The CDR3 has 15 amino acids. V was pared by 5 bases and J by 2 bases, with 5 bases of the junction left unmatched. The CDR3 DNA follows: TGCAGTGCTCCCAGGACTAGCGGGGACACAGATACGCAGTATTTT. Amino acids: CSAPRTSGDTDTQYF.

The chain couples TRBV29-1 to TRBJ1-1; D is perhaps TRBD1 (5 bases). There are 13 residues in the CDR3. The germline CDR1 and CDR2 sequences are SQVTM and ANQGSEA. V was shortened by 7 bases and J by 4 bases, with 16 bases between the two germline ends. Here the CDR3 reads CSAEGQGRTEAFF. The CDR3 DNA follows: TGCAGCGCCGAGGGGCAGGGCCGCACTGAAGCTTTCTTT. The variable domain in full, with the rest retrieved from reference TRBV29-1 and TRBJ1-1, is SAVISQKPSRDICQRGTSLTIQCQVDSQVTMMFWYRQQPGQSLTLIATANQGSEATYESGFVIDKFPISRPNLTFSTLTVSNMSPEDSSIYLCSAEGQGRTEAFFGQGTRLTVV.

The table lists this clonotype with a count of one. The J gene is TRBJ1-1, the V gene TRBV6-5; possibly TRBD1 for D (5 bases). The germline V gene encodes CDR1 MNHEY and CDR2 SVGAGI. V shed 5 bases and J shed 0 bases, with 19 bases lying between them. The CDR3 loop spans 17 amino acids. CDR3 DNA sequence: TGTGCCAGCAGTCACGGGAGGGGCAAGGGGATGAACACTGAAGCTTTCTTT. Residues: CASSHGRGKGMNTEAFF.

This clonotype was counted a few times. The chain uses TRBV20-1 and TRBJ1-2; D remains unclear. The CDR3 sequence is 12 residues long. The germline V gene encodes CDR1 DFQATT and CDR2 SNEGSKA (reference sequence). Trimming took 3 bases from V and 8 from J, leaving 13 bases between them. The chain's CDR3 is CSASHGTHGYTF. DNA for the CDR3: TGCAGTGCTAGTCACGGTACCCACGGCTACACCTTC.

At least ten counts were recorded for this clonotype. The rearrangement links TRBV6-5 to TRBJ2-1; D is unclear. Germline values: CDR1 MNHEY, CDR2 SVGAGI. CDR3 size: 14 residues. The germline V and J ends were trimmed by 2 bases and 9 bases, with 14 bases remaining between them. Written as DNA, the CDR3 is TGTGCCAGCAGTTACGATCTCGTAGTCGGTGAGCAGTTCTTC. This translates into CASSYDLVVGEQFF.

This clonotype was observed a few times. A much larger clonotype is one base distant, so this may be a read error. V and J are TRBV7-2 and TRBJ2-1, with a possible D match to TRBD1 (5 bases). This CDR3 spans 13 amino acids. Germline CDR1 SGHTA, CDR2 FQGNSA. Trimming stripped 1 base from V and 7 bases from J, with 8 bases between. The CDR3 loop reads CASSLGQGNEQFF. The CDR3, as DNA: TGTGCCAGCAGCTTAGGGCAGGGTAATGAGCAGTTCTTC.

This clonotype was counted a few times. This chain links TRBV20-1 with TRBJ1-2, with a possible D match to TRBD1 (5 bases). Germline V gene lookup returns CDR1 DFQATT and CDR2 SNEGSKA (reference sequence). V lost 5 bases and J lost 4, with 14 bases in between. CDR3 length equals 13 residues. The CDR3 region has the DNA TGCAGTGCTGCTGCAGGGTTTGGCTATGGCTACACCTTC. Protein: CSAAAGFGYGYTF.

This clonotype has at least ten counts. This rearrangement joins TRBV20-1 to TRBJ2-3; weak D call: TRBD2 (5 bases). The CDR3 has 14 amino acids. CDR1 and CDR2 (germline): DFQATT, SNEGSKA (reference sequence). Trimming took 2 bases from V and 1 from J, leaving 10 bases between them. CDR3 coding DNA: TGCAGTGCTAGAAGGCTAGCTGGCACAGATACGCAGTATTTT. It translates to CSARRLAGTDTQYF.

This clonotype was detected only a few times. J is TRBJ2-1 and V is TRBV29-1, with D perhaps matching TRBD2 (6 bases). The CDR3 runs to 14 residues. Deletions cut 2 bases from V and 4 bases from J, with 12 bases between. The germline V gene has CDR1 SQVTM and CDR2 ANQGSEA. The CDR3 bases are TGCAGCGTTGAATATAGCGGACCGTACAATGAGCAGTTCTTC. It yields the protein CSVEYSGPYNEQFF.

The chain is built from TRBV6-2 or TRBV6-3 and TRBJ2-3; 12 bases align to TRBD2. V was clipped by 8 bases and J by 3 bases; unmatched bases: 3. CDR1 MNHEY and CDR2 SVGEGT come from the germline V gene. The CDR3 runs 14 residues. The CDR3 DNA is TGTGCCAGCGCTAGCGGGGGGGCGACAGATACGCAGTATTTT. Translated, it gives CASASGGATDTQYF.

As regards this clonotype: One end of the junction fails to match germline, which may point to a read error. The rearrangement links TRBV6-5 to TRBJ1-2; D is possibly TRBD1 (5 bases). This CDR3 comprises 12 residues. The germline CDR1 and CDR2 sequences are MNHEY and SVGAGI. In nucleotides, the CDR3 is TGCGCCGGGACGGTTTCTAACTATGGCTACACCTTC. Its translation: CAGTVSNYGYTF.

This clonotype was counted many times. The CDR3 reads CASSQTSGGPVDEQFF. CDR3 in DNA: TGTGCCAGCAGCCAAACTAGCGGAGGACCTGTCGATGAGCAGTTCTTC. The chain employs TRBV7-6 and TRBJ2-1, with 8 bases aligning to TRBD2. The CDR3 loop spans 16 amino acids. Germline loops: CDR1 SGHVS, CDR2 FNYEAQ. V was clipped by 5 bases and J by 8 bases; unmatched bases: 14.

Only a few counts were recorded for this clonotype. This CDR3 reads CASSAVGRTDIYEQYF. The CDR3 nucleotides read TGTGCCAGCAGCGCCGTCGGAAGGACAGATATTTACGAGCAGTACTTC. The chain uses TRBV6-1 and TRBJ2-7, with D possibly TRBD1 on 6 matching bases. Trimming removed 6 bases at V and 4 bases at J, with 22 bases between. This CDR3 is 16 amino acids long. Germline loops: CDR1 MNHNS, CDR2 SASEGT.

This chain uses TRBV5-1 with TRBJ2-7; 8 nucleotides agree with TRBD1. With 4 bases clipped from V and 2 bases from J, the junction kept 5 bases outside the gene matches. Looked up from germline, CDR1 is SGHRS and CDR2 is YFSETQ. This CDR3 is built from 14 residues. The CDR3 protein is CASSTGQGTYEQYF. The CDR3, as DNA: TGCGCCAGCAGCACCGGACAGGGTACCTACGAGCAGTACTTC.

This clonotype rates as medium-sized. This chain links TRBV20-1 with TRBJ2-3; 9 nucleotides line up with TRBD2. The CDR3 loop spans 15 amino acids. V was pared by 3 bases and J by 1 base, with 5 bases of the junction left unmatched. CDR1 is DFQATT and CDR2 is SNEGSKA in the germline V gene (reference sequence). The CDR3 DNA is TGCAGTGCTAGTTTGACTAGCGGTGGCACAGATACGCAGTATTTT. Translating it yields CSASLTSGGTDTQYF.